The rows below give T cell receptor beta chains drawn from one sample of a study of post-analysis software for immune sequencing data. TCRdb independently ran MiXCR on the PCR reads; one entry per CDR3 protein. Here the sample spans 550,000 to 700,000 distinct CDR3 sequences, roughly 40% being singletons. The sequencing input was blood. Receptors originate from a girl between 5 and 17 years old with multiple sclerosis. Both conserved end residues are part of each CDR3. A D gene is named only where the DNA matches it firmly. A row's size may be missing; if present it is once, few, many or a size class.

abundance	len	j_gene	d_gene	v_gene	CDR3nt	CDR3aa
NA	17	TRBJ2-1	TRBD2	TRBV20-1	TGCAGTGCTAGAGGATTAAAACTAGCGGGAAGTTTCAGGGCGCAGTTCTTC	CSARGLKLAGSFRAQFF
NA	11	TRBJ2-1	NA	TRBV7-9	TGTGCCAGCAGCTCAATATCTGAGCAGTTCTTC	CASSSISEQFF
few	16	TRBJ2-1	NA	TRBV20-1	TGCAGTGCCCTAGGTCAGCGACTCCTCTCCTACAATGAGCAGTTCTTC	CSALGQRLLSYNEQFF
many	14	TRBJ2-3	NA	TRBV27	TGTGCCAGCAGTCCGGGACTTCGCACAGATACGCAGTATTTT	CASSPGLRTDTQYF
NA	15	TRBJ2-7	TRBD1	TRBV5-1	TGCGCCAGCAGCTTGGTACAGGGGGCCCAGGACGAGCAGTACTTC	CASSLVQGAQDEQYF
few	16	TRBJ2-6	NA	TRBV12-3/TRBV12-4	TGTGCCAGCAGCTCCGGGACTTACTCTGGGGCCAACGTCCTGACTTTC	CASSSGTYSGANVLTF
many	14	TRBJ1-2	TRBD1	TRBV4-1	TGCGCCAGCAGCCAAGAAGGGACAGGGTATGGCTACACCTTC	CASSQEGTGYGYTF
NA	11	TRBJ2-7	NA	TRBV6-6	TGTGCCAGCAAAGTGGGTGGCGAGCAGTACTTC	CASKVGGEQYF
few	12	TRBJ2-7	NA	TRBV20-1	TGCAGTGCTAGGCGTACCGTCTACGAGCAGTACTTC	CSARRTVYEQYF
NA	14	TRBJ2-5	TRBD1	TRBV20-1	TGCAGTGCCCCCCCCAGGACAGGGAGGGAGACCCAGTACTTC	CSAPPRTGRETQYF
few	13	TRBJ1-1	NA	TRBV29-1	TGCAGCGTGACCGGACGGTCGAACACTGAAGCTTTCTTT	CSVTGRSNTEAFF
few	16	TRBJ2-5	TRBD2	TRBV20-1	TGCAGTGCTGAGGGGACTAGCGGGGCCCTCCAAGAGACCCAGTACTTC	CSAEGTSGALQETQYF
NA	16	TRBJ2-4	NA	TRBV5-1	TGCGCCAGCAGCTGGGGGCCTAACTTGGCCAAAAACATTCAGTACTTC	CASSWGPNLAKNIQYF
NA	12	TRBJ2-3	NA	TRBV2	TGTGCCAGCAGCAGCGGGCAGAATACGCAGTATTTT	CASSSGQNTQYF
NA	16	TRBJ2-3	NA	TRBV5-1	TGCGCCAGCAGCTTCTATATAGGTCGAAGCACAGATACGCAGTATTTT	CASSFYIGRSTDTQYF
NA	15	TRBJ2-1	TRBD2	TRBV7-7	TGTGCTAGCAGCTTAGGGGCGGGAGACTGGAATGAGCAGTTCTTC	CASSLGAGDWNEQFF
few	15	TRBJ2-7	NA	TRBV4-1	TGCGCCAGCAGCCCCCGAGAGGGGGGCACCTACGAGCAGTACTTC	CASSPREGGTYEQYF
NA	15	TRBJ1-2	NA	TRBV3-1	TGTGCCAGCAGCCAAGGGGGCTCAGCGAAGTATGGCTACACCTTC	CASSQGGSAKYGYTF
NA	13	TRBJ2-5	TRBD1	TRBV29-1	TGCAGCGCCGCAGGGGGAACTGGAGAGACCCAGTACTTC	CSAAGGTGETQYF
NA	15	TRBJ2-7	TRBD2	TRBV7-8	TGTGCCAGCAGCTTAGAAACGGGGGGGCATTACGAGCAGTACTTC	CASSLETGGHYEQYF
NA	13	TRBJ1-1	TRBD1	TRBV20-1	TGCAGTGCCCCGGACAGGGGATCCACTGAAGCTTTCTTT	CSAPDRGSTEAFF
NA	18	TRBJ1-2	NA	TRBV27	TGTGCCAGCAGTTTCGGGGCCAGGACCTCCGAGGGATTGAGCGGCTACACCTTC	CASSFGARTSEGLSGYTF
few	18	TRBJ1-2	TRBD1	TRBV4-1	TGCGCCAGCAGCCAAGGCCAGGGGGCGTTTGGAGCTAACTATGGCTACACCTTC	CASSQGQGAFGANYGYTF
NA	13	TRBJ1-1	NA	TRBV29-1	TGCAGCGTTTCAAGGGGACAGAACACTGAAGCTTTCTTT	CSVSRGQNTEAFF
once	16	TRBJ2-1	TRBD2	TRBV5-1	TGCGCCAGCAGCTGGATAGCGGGAGGGACGTACAATGAGCAGTTCTTC	CASSWIAGGTYNEQFF
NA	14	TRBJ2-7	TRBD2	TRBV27	TGTGCCAGCAGCCCGGGGGGTGGGGGCTACGAGCAGTACTTC	CASSPGGGGYEQYF